This is a list of T cell receptor beta chains from one sample in a study of Graves' ophthalmopathy and Graves' hyperthyroidism. TCRdb called the multiplex PCR reads again in MiXCR, with one record for every CDR3 protein. Of more than 1,000,000 distinct CDR3 sequences in the sample, 36% were seen once. Sequenced material: peripheral blood or thyroid tissue (not recorded which). The origin of the receptors is an adult man with Graves' hyperthyroidism. Both conserved end residues are part of each CDR3. Each record gives: CDR3 length, J gene, V gene, CDR3 protein.

16 | TRBJ1-2 | TRBV2 | CASSEAGAFANYGYTF
17 | TRBJ1-5 | TRBV15 | CATSKPPGTARNQPQHF
17 | TRBJ1-1 | TRBV12-3/TRBV12-4 | CASSLRLTGEMSTEAFF
15 | TRBJ2-7 | TRBV3-1 | CASRGTSGSLYEQYF
15 | TRBJ2-7 | TRBV5-1 | CASSLVSLGSYEQYF
14 | TRBJ1-1 | TRBV9 | CASSPVGVNTEAFF
15 | TRBJ2-3 | TRBV25-1 | CASSLGQASGDTQYF
15 | TRBJ1-6 | TRBV10-3 | CAISVGSGAGSPLHF
14 | TRBJ2-5 | TRBV7-8 | CASSLDVLGETQYF
15 | TRBJ2-7 | TRBV19 | CASSPLMGRNYEQYF
11 | TRBJ2-7 | TRBV29-1 | CSGGTAVEQYF
14 | TRBJ2-7 | TRBV2 | CASRLGTGNYEQYF
14 | TRBJ2-7 | TRBV7-8 | CASTTDIGSREQYF
15 | TRBJ2-7 | TRBV2 | CASSEIDRGRDEQYF
14 | TRBJ1-5 | TRBV10-3 | CAIWGGGLHQPQHF
14 | TRBJ2-7 | TRBV5-1 | CASSLVSIQGEQYF
14 | TRBJ1-1 | TRBV6-2/TRBV6-3 | CASRRSGRNTEAFF
15 | TRBJ1-6 | TRBV9 | CASSRVDRVGSPLHF
13 | TRBJ2-7 | TRBV10-3 | CASPGTGSYEQYF
15 | TRBJ1-1 | TRBV10-3 | CAISNDPGFYTEAFF
14 | TRBJ2-5 | TRBV7-3 | CASTDHRVQETQYF
14 | TRBJ1-2 | TRBV24-1 | CATSDLDLDYGYTF
16 | TRBJ1-4 | TRBV7-2 | CASSFPAGSSCEKLFF
16 | TRBJ1-6 | TRBV12-3/TRBV12-4 | CASSLDQGGYNSPLHF
15 | TRBJ1-5 | TRBV20-1 | CSARGPRSGNQPQHF
15 | TRBJ1-2 | TRBV4-1 | CASSQVIRTGVGYTF
12 | TRBJ1-3 | TRBV25-1 | CASSGRQNTIYF
13 | TRBJ2-5 | TRBV6-5 | CASSYSSGGTQYF
16 | TRBJ1-1 | TRBV25-1 | CASSDPRTGMNTEAFF
16 | TRBJ1-3 | TRBV20-1 | CSARRDSAAGGNTIYF
14 | TRBJ2-5 | TRBV20-1 | CSAAQPGAQETQYF
14 | TRBJ1-5 | TRBV30 | CAWGRDRANQPQHF
14 | TRBJ1-5 | TRBV12-3/TRBV12-4 | CASSLQGGNQPRHF
15 | TRBJ1-5 | TRBV2 | CASKTGVGDFQPQHF
15 | TRBJ1-2 | TRBV10-3 | CASSYPELGSVGYTF
16 | TRBJ1-2 | TRBV5-4 | CASRNQGQGSNYGYTF
15 | TRBJ2-3 | TRBV29-1 | CSVVVGGGRADTQYF
17 | TRBJ2-7 | TRBV15 | CATSRDRWTSENYEQYF
12 | TRBJ1-2 | TRBV12-3/TRBV12-4 | CASSLERLGYTF
15 | TRBJ1-4 | TRBV15 | CATSRDWAANEKLFF
17 | TRBJ1-1 | TRBV25-1 | CASSESQGNYRDTEAFF
13 | TRBJ1-3 | TRBV29-1 | CSVWDGTGNTIYF
12 | TRBJ1-3 | TRBV12-3/TRBV12-4 | CASSYNENTIYF
14 | TRBJ2-7 | TRBV20-1 | CSARDLRDNYEQYF
17 | TRBJ1-2 | TRBV10-2 | CASTRREGKMKNYGYTF
15 | TRBJ1-6 | TRBV7-9 | CASTPILAAYSPLHF
15 | TRBJ1-1 | TRBV2 | CASSETGTGVTEAFF
15 | TRBJ1-6 | TRBV10-3 | CASTKAGQNNSPLHF
14 | TRBJ2-5 | TRBV20-1 | CSATDRDFVETQYF
15 | TRBJ2-5 | TRBV15 | CATSSREQAQETQYF
16 | TRBJ2-5 | TRBV11-2 | CASSLDGVGIQETQYF
14 | TRBJ1-1 | TRBV5-1 | CASSFYGGNTEAFF